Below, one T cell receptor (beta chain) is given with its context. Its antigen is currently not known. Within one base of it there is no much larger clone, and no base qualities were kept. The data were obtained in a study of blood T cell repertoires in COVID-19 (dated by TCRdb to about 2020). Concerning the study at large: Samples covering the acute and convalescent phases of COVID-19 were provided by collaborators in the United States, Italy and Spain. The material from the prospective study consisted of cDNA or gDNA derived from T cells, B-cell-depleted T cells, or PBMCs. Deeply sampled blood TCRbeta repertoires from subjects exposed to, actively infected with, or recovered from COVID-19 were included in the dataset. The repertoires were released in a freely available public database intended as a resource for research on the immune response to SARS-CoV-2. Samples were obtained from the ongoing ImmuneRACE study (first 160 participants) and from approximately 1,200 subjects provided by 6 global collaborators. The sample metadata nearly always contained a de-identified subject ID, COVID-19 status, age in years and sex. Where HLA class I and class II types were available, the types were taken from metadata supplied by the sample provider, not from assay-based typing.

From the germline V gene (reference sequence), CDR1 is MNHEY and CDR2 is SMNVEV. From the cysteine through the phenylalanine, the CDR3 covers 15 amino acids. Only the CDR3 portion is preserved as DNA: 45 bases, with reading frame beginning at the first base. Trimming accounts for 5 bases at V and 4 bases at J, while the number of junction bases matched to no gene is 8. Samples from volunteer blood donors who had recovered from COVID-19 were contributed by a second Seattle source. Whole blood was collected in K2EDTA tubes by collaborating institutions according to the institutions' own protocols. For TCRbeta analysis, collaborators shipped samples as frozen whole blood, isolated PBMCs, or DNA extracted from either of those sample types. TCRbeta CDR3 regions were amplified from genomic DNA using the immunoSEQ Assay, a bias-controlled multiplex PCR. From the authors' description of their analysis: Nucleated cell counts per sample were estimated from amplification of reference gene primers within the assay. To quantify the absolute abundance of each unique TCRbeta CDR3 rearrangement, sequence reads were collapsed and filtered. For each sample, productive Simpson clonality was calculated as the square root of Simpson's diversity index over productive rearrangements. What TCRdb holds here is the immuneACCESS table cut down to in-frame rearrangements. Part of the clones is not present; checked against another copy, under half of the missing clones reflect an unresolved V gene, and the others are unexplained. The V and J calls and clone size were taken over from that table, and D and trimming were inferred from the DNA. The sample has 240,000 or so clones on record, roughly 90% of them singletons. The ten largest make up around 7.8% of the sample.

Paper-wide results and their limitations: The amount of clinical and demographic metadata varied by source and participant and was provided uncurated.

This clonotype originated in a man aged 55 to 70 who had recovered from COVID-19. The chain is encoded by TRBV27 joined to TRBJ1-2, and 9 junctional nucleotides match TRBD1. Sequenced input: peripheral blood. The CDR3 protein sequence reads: CASSPGGQGLYGYTF. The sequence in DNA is TGTGCCAGCAGTCCCGGGGGACAGGGACTCTATGGCTACACCTTC.